This T cell receptor beta chain was observed in a study of T cells in Graves' hyperthyroidism and ophthalmopathy. V was cut by 0 bases and J by 0 bases, with 17 bases left in between. CDR3 length: 18 amino acids. Germline V CDR1 and CDR2: PRHDT, FYEKMQ (reference sequence). Study conclusions and caveats: The model foresaw ophthalmopathy a median roughly 6 months prior to onset.

The TCR beta CDR3 regions underwent amplification using RNA transcripts as the source. Initially, a first-round RT-PCR of the TCR CDR3 employed the HTBI primer set. TCRdb redid the calling of the multiplex PCR reads with MiXCR, one entry per CDR3 protein. The sample lists approximately 620,000 distinct CDR3 sequences, about a sixth occurring once. Patients with uncontrolled infections, other autoimmune diseases, pregnancy or lactation were excluded. At least ten counts were recorded for this clonotype. No antigen is known for it. The TCR sequence derives from a woman between 35 and 50 years old with Graves' ophthalmopathy. This chain uses TRBV13 with TRBJ1-1; tentative D call: TRBD1 (5 bases). The sample comprised blood. The CDR3 loop reads CASSLGGPSNSMNTEAFF. In DNA form, the CDR3 reads TGTGCCAGCAGCTTAGGGGGGCCGTCAAACTCTATGAACACTGAAGCTTTCTTT.